This T cell receptor beta chain derives from a study of Ad26.COV2.S vaccination and SARS-CoV-2 variants. Turning to the study itself: Donor joined the COV1001 Ad26.COV2.S trial arm. Once, or twice with 56 days between doses, Ad26.COV2.S was given intramuscularly. Findings and limits, study-wide: Vaccine and placebo recipients had similar non-spike TCR breadth.

The sample's treatment: roughly 19 received Ad26.COV2.S at low or high dose, single or two shots; five or six received placebo; per-sample allocation not given. Sampling happened 63 days after the first vaccine or placebo injection. Of note for this clone: Antigen specificity is unknown.

The CDR3 has 14 residues. Looked up from germline, CDR1 is SGHAT and CDR2 is FQNNGV. The germline V and J ends were trimmed by 0 bases and 3 bases, with 9 bases remaining between them. The protocol was immunoSEQ multiplex PCR, while the TCRdb copy is restricted to in-frame clones and leaves out a portion. The table records about 680,000 clones, 80% to 90% of them present only once. The rearrangement uses TRBV11-2 and TRBJ2-7, with a tentative D call TRBD1 (6 bases). The source is a person between 18 and 60 years old who received the Ad26.COV2.S COVID-19 vaccine or a placebo. Sequenced material: peripheral blood, taken in a trial of Ad26.COV2.S vaccine versus placebo. The CDR3 sequence is CASSLEDSVYEQYF. The CDR3 DNA reads as TGTGCCAGCAGCTTAGAGGACAGTGTCTACGAGCAGTACTTC.